One T cell receptor beta chain is described in this entry. The sample comes from a study of blood T cell repertoires in COVID-19. Background on the study: PBMCs, B-cell-depleted T cells, or T cells were the source of the cDNA or gDNA that made up the material.

The CDR3 covers 17 residues. Trimming removed 6 bases from V and 5 bases from J, with 26 bases in between. Germline assignment: CDR1 MDHEN and CDR2 SYDVKM. Repertoires were generated with immunoSEQ multiplex PCR, while TCRdb's copy carries only in-frame clones and drops some. Among around 320,000 clones listed, 75% to 90% were seen once. Sample: peripheral blood. The rearrangement uses TRBV28 and TRBJ2-7, with D perhaps TRBD2 (6 bases). This sequence was found in a man between 18 and 29 years old with active or convalescent COVID-19. CDR3 protein: CASSSTGGSVGEDEQYF. DNA for the CDR3: TGTGCCAGCAGCTCCACCGGTGGGTCTGTGGGGGAGGACGAGCAGTACTTC.